This paragraph reports one T cell receptor (beta chain). These data come from a study of T-cell reconstitution after alpha-beta-depleted transplantation in children. CDR1 MNHEY and CDR2 SVGEGT come from the germline V gene. The CDR3 has 13 amino acids. The V gene lost 4 bases and the J gene lost 6 bases, with 11 bases spanning the gap. Molecular barcoding with unique molecular identifiers was used for the TCRbeta library. TCRdb re-analysed the PCR reads in MiXCR, keeping a single row per CDR3 protein. The table includes around 380,000 distinct CDR3 sequences, roughly a tenth detected once. The clonotype was recovered from a human donor who donated a stem cell graft to a child with acute myeloid leukemia. The chain links TRBV6-2 or TRBV6-3 to TRBJ2-3; no firm D call. The sequencing here drew on PBMCs from the stem cell graft donor, taken from the stem cell graft. CDR3 amino acids: CASSFRKLDTQYF. The CDR3 DNA is TGTGCCAGCAGTTTCAGGAAACTGGATACGCAGTATTTT.